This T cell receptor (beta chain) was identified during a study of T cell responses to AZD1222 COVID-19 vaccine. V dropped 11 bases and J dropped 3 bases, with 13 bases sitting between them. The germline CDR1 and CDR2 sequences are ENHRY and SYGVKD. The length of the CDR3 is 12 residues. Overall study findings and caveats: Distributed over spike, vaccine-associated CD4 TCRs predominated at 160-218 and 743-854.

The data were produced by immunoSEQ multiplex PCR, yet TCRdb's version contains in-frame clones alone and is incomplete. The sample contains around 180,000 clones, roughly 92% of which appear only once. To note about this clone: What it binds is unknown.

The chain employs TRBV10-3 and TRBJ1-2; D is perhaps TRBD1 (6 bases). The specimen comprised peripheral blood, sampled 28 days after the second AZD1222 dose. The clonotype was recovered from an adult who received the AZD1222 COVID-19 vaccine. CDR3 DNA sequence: TGTGCCTCCGATGGGGGCTACTATGGCTACACCTTC. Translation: CASDGGYYGYTF.